This note documents a single TCR beta chain sequence. A single record per CDR3 protein comes from TCRdb applying MiXCR to the 5' RACE reads. This sample has about 390,000 distinct CDR3 sequences, with 7% to 9.5% found just once. The data belong to a study of identical twins. CDR1 and CDR2 from the germline V gene are DFQATT and SNEGSKA (reference sequence). The CDR3 consists of 16 residues. Sample: naive T cells sorted from blood. The sequence was obtained from a woman aged 45-59 years in good health. The rearrangement joins TRBV20-1 to TRBJ2-1; 14 positions agree with TRBD2. CDR3 coding DNA: TGCAGCACGGAGGGACTAGCGGGAGTGGACTACAATGAGCAGTTCTTC. Its translation is CSTEGLAGVDYNEQFF.